Presented here are 22 T cell receptor beta chains from one specimen sequenced in a study of Ad26.COV2.S vaccination and SARS-CoV-2 variants. Measured with immunoSEQ multiplex PCR; TCRdb has only the in-frame clones, and not every one. This sample has approximately 140,000 clones, with 86% found just once. The specimen was peripheral blood, collected after recovery from COVID-19. These receptors were collected from a human donor who had recovered from COVID-19.

The chain links TRBV4-3 to TRBJ2-1, with 10 bases fitting TRBD2. V shed 4 bases, J shed 5 bases, and the junction held 5 bases outside the gene matches. Germline loops: CDR1 LGHNA, CDR2 YSLEER. The CDR3 covers 15 residues. CDR3 coding DNA: TGCGCCAGCAGCCCAAGCGGGGGGGCCCACAATGAGCAGTTCTTC. Translating it yields CASSPSGGAHNEQFF.

This chain connects TRBV3-1 (or the pseudogene TRBV3-2) to TRBJ1-4; possibly TRBD1 for D (6 bases). Between the trimmed V and J ends, which lost 2 bases and 2 bases, there was a span of 21 bases. Germline V lookup: CDR1 LGHDT, CDR2 YNNKEL (reference sequence). This CDR3 comprises 19 residues. The CDR3 DNA reads TGTGCCAGCAGCCAACTGGGACATTCCCCCTCAGCGACTAATGAAAAACTGTTTTTT. This encodes CASSQLGHSPSATNEKLFF.

This chain joins TRBV21-1 and TRBJ2-7; the D call TRBD2 from the table was never checked on the DNA. TRBV21-1 is reported as a pseudogene. The CDR3 runs to 15 residues. The CDR3 nucleotides read TGTGCCAGCCCCCGGAGGGAGGGAATTCCCTACGAGCAGTACTTC. Its translation: CASPRREGIPYEQYF.

The V call is TRBV27, the J call TRBJ1-6; no definite D call. Germline CDR1 MNHEY, CDR2 SMNVEV (reference sequence). With 5 bases removed from V and 7 bases from J, the gap between germline ends came to 6 bases. The length of the CDR3 is 12 residues. The CDR3 nucleotides read TGTGCCAGCAGTGGCCTAAATTCACCCCTCCACTTT. Translating it yields CASSGLNSPLHF.

V gene TRBV7-2 combines with J gene TRBJ2-1, with 11 bases identical to TRBD2. From germline, CDR1 is SGHTA and CDR2 FQGNSA. The CDR3 is 14 amino acids. After removal of 7 bases from V and 6 bases from J, the junction contained 5 bases not matched to a gene. CDR3 residues: CASKLAGAVNEQFF. The CDR3 DNA follows: TGTGCCAGCAAACTAGCGGGGGCCGTCAATGAGCAGTTCTTC.

CDR3 amino acids: CASSIFGSGQPQHF. The CDR3 nucleotides are TGTGCCAGTAGTATTTTTGGGTCCGGGCAGCCCCAGCATTTT. V and J are TRBV19 and TRBJ1-5, with D unclear. From germline, CDR1 is LNHDA and CDR2 SQIVND (reference sequence). The length of the CDR3 is 14 residues. The V and J ends lost 3 bases and 7 bases respectively, with 13 bases between them.

This sequence joins TRBV25-1 and TRBJ1-2; TRBD1 is a possible D gene (5 bases). There are 17 residues in the CDR3. Trimming took 2 bases from V and 1 from J, leaving 17 bases between them. Germline lookup yields CDR1 MGHDK and CDR2 SYGVNS. The CDR3 is CASSELLKDSDNYGYTF. The CDR3 DNA reads as TGTGCCAGCAGTGAACTGTTAAAAGACAGTGATAACTATGGCTACACCTTC.

This chain uses TRBV5-5 with TRBJ2-7, with D uncertain. Trimming removed 2 bases from V and 1 base from J, with 7 bases in between. Germline V CDR1 and CDR2: SGHKS, YYEKEE (reference sequence). The CDR3 has 13 residues. The CDR3 DNA reads TGTGCCAGCAGCTTTGGAGCTTCCTACGAGCAGTACTTC. Its translation is CASSFGASYEQYF.

The chain carries TRBV6-2 or TRBV6-3 and TRBJ2-7, with a weak D call TRBD1 (5 bases). Germline lookup yields CDR1 MNHEY and CDR2 SVGEGT. This CDR3 comprises 13 residues. V was cut by 2 bases and J by 2 bases, with 7 bases left in between. The DNA for the CDR3 is TGTGCCAGCAGTTACAGGGGTCCCTACGAGCAGTACTTC. Protein sequence: CASSYRGPYEQYF.

This rearrangement joins TRBV10-2 to TRBJ1-2, with a possible D match to TRBD1 (5 bases). Between the trimmed V and J ends, which lost 9 bases and 8 bases, there was a span of 19 bases. This CDR3 region has 13 residues. Germline CDR1 reads WSHSY; CDR2 reads SAAADI. CDR3 nucleotide sequence: TGCGCCAGGGCGACAGCCTTGAGTGGAGGCTACACCTTC. It specifies CARATALSGGYTF.

This chain links TRBV19 with TRBJ2-1; D call uncertain. The V gene's germline CDR1 is LNHDA and CDR2 SQIVND (reference sequence). V was cut by 1 base and J by 8 bases, with 12 bases left in between. The CDR3 runs to 14 residues. CDR3 sequence (DNA): TGTGCCAGTAGTATAGTGTTTATGGCCGATGAGCAGTTCTTC. Its protein product is CASSIVFMADEQFF.

The chain has TRBV6-5 and TRBJ1-2; the D is unclear. The CDR3 sequence is 15 residues long. Germline values: CDR1 MNHEY, CDR2 SVGAGI. Deletions cut 0 bases from V and 7 bases from J, with 15 bases between. CDR3 nucleotides: TGTGCCAGCAGTTACTCGAAATCGGGATACACTGGCTACACCTTC. Its protein product is CASSYSKSGYTGYTF.

V usage is TRBV7-2 and J usage is TRBJ1-2; 11 bases are shared with TRBD1. Germline CDR1 SGHTA, CDR2 FQGNSA. Trimming at V came to 5 bases and at J to 6 bases, leaving 8 bases not matched to a gene. The CDR3 is made up of 15 amino acids. CDR3 protein: CASSHGEGQGDGYTF. CDR3 nucleotide sequence: TGTGCCAGCAGCCACGGTGAGGGACAGGGGGATGGCTACACCTTC.

J is TRBJ2-3 and V is TRBV27; tentatively, D is TRBD2 (6 bases). The germline gives CDR1 MNHEY, CDR2 SMNVEV (reference sequence). This CDR3 is 15 amino acids long. V lost 5 bases to trimming and J lost 0 bases, with 12 bases between them. The CDR3 DNA sequence: TGTGCCAGCAGTCCCACCGGGACTAGCACAGATACGCAGTATTTT. Translating gives CASSPTGTSTDTQYF.

The gene calls are TRBV30 and TRBJ1-3; a weak D match, TRBD1 (5 bases). CDR1 is GTSNPN and CDR2 is SVGIG in the germline V gene (reference sequence). The germline V and J ends were trimmed by 1 base and 2 bases, with 12 bases remaining between them. The CDR3 covers 15 residues. CDR3 amino acids: CAWSDWGRAGNTIYF. CDR3 bases: TGTGCCTGGAGTGATTGGGGCAGAGCTGGAAACACCATATATTTT.

This clone was seen a few times. The CDR3 DNA sequence: TGCAGCCTAAACAGGGGGATCGGGTCAGATACGCAGTATTTT. Its protein product is CSLNRGIGSDTQYF. The chain combines TRBV29-1 with TRBJ2-3; 8 bases line up with TRBD1. With V trimmed by 8 bases and J by 4 bases, 11 bases remained unmatched. CDR3 length: 14 residues. Germline CDR1 and CDR2: SQVTM and ANQGSEA.

This rearrangement joins TRBV19 to TRBJ1-4, with a tentative D call TRBD1 (5 bases). With 1 base removed from V and 7 bases from J, the gap between germline ends came to 13 bases. The CDR3 sequence is 15 residues long. Germline-derived CDR1 and CDR2 are LNHDA and SQIVND (reference sequence). The CDR3 bases are TGTGCCAGTAGTATAGGCCCGGGGCGGAGTGAAAAACTGTTTTTT. This gives the protein CASSIGPGRSEKLFF.

The chain links TRBV11-2 to TRBJ1-6, with D possibly being TRBD1 (6 bases). V shed 1 base and J shed 6 bases, with 10 bases lying between them. CDR3 length equals 15 residues. Germline loops: CDR1 SGHAT, CDR2 FQNNGV. The CDR3 DNA sequence: TGTGCCAGCAGCTTAGGACAGGCCACTAATTCACCCCTCCACTTT. The encoded protein is CASSLGQATNSPLHF.

The chain combines TRBV25-1 with TRBJ1-3; perhaps TRBD1 as D (5 bases). V gave up 8 bases and J gave up 2 bases, with 7 bases separating them. Germline values: CDR1 MGHDK, CDR2 SYGVNS. CDR3 length equals 12 residues. CDR3 nucleotide sequence: TGTGCCAGCGAGGACACTGGAAACACCATATATTTT. This translates into CASEDTGNTIYF.

The gene calls are TRBV4-2 and TRBJ2-5, with 7 nucleotides matching TRBD1. The CDR3 contains 18 residues. The V segment lost 0 bases and the J segment 4 bases; nucleotides outside the gene matches: 14. CDR1 and CDR2 from the germline V gene are LGHNA and YNFKEQ. The CDR3 DNA reads as TGTGCCAGCAGCCAAGAGCCGGGACAGAAGGGCGTCGGAGAGACCCAGTACTTC. This codes for CASSQEPGQKGVGETQYF.

This rearrangement joins TRBV15 to TRBJ1-1; weak D call: TRBD1 (6 bases). The CDR3 spans 14 residues. Per germline, CDR1 LNHNV and CDR2 YYDKDF (reference sequence). V lost 9 bases to trimming and J lost 1 base, with 15 bases between them. CDR3 sequence: CATTQGLRNTEAFF. In DNA form, the CDR3 reads TGTGCCACTACTCAGGGGTTGCGGAACACTGAAGCTTTCTTT.

V is TRBV9 and J is TRBJ1-1; 7 bases are shared with TRBD1. Trimming at V came to 3 bases and at J to 1 base, leaving 6 bases not matched to a gene. This CDR3 contains 15 residues. Germline V gene lookup returns CDR1 SGDLS and CDR2 YYNGEE. The CDR3 DNA reads TGTGCCAGCAGCGCCCAGGGGGGTACGAACACTGAAGCTTTCTTT. Its protein is CASSAQGGTNTEAFF.